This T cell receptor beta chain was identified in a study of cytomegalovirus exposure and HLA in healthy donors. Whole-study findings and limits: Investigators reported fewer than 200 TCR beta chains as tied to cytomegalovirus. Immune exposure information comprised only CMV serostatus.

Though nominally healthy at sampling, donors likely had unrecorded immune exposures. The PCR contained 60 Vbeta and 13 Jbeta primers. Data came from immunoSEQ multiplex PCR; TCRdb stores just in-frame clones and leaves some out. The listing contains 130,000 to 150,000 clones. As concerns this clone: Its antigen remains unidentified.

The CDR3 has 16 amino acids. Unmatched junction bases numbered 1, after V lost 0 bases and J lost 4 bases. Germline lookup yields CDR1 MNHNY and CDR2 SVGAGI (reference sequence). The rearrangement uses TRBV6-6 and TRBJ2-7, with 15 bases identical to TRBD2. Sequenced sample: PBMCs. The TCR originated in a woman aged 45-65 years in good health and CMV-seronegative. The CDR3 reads CASSYSGTSGGYEQYF. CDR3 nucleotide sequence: TGTGCCAGCAGTTACTCAGGGACTAGCGGGGGGTACGAGCAGTACTTC.